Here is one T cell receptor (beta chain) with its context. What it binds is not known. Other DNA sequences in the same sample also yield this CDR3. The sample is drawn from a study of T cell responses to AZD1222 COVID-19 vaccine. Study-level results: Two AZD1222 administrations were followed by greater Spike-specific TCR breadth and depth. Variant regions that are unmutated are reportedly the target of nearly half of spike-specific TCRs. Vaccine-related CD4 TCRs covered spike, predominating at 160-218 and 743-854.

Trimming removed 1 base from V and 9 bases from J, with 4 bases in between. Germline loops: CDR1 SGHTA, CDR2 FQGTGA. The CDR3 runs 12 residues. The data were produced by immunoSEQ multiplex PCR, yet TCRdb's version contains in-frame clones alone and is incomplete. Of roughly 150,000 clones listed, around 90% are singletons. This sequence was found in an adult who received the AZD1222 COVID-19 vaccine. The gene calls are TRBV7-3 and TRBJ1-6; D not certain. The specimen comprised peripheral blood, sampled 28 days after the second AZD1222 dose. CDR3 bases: TGTGCCAGCAGCTTAATGGGTTCACCCCTCCACTTT. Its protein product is CASSLMGSPLHF. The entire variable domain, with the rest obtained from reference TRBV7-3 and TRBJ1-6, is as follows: GAGVSQTPSNKVTEKGKYVELRCDPISGHTALYWYRQSLGQGPEFLIYFQGTGAADDSGLPNDRFFAVRPEGSVSTLKIQRTERGDSAVYLCASSLMGSPLHFGNGTRLTVT.